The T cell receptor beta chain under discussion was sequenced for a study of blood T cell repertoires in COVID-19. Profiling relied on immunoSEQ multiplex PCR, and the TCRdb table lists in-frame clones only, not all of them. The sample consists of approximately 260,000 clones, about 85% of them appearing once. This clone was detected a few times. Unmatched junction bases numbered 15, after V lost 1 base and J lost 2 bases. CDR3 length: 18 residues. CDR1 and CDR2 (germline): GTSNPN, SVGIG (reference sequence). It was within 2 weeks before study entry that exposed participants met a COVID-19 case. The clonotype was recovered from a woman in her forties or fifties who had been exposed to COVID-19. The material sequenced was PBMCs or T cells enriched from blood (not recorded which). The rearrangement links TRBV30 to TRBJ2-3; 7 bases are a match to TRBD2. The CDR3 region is CAWSGFSGPEGFTDTQYF. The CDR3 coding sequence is TGTGCCTGGAGTGGGTTTAGCGGGCCCGAGGGGTTCACAGATACGCAGTATTTT.